The T cell receptor beta chain described here comes from a study of cytotoxic CD8 clonotypes in ibrutinib-treated CLL. General observations from the study: Stable or contracted on treatment, public clonotypes were also uncommon.

For this clone: What it recognizes is unknown.

In germline, CDR1 is SGHVS, CDR2 FNYEAQ. The trim removed 5 bases at V and 6 bases at J, leaving 13 bases unmatched. The CDR3 has 16 amino acids. The repertoire was sequenced with immunoSEQ multiplex PCR; TCRdb's copy has only in-frame clones and lacks some. The repertoire holds 150,000 to 200,000 clones, over 75% seen once, with 3% to 3.5% in the top ten. The rearrangement uses TRBV7-6 and TRBJ1-1, with TRBD1 identical over 9 bases. The receptor was isolated from a human donor with chronic lymphocytic leukemia. This specimen consisted of PBMCs, obtained at disease progression, from a patient treated with ibrutinib. The CDR3 loop is CASSPTGGTGGSEAFF. The DNA for the CDR3 is TGTGCCAGCAGCCCTACAGGGGGCACCGGGGGGTCTGAAGCTTTCTTT.